The rows below give T cell receptor beta chains drawn from one sample of a study of CD8+ T cells in alopecia areata. Sequencing used immunoSEQ multiplex PCR; TCRdb keeps in-frame clones, though not all of them. The table includes some 190,000 clones, approximately 61% detected once. This material consisted of CD4+ T cells sorted from blood, taken at week 24, from a patient treated with tofacitinib. These receptors were obtained from a human donor with alopecia areata. Both conserved end residues are part of each CDR3. The order of the fields is V gene, J gene, clone size, CDR3 length, D gene, CDR3 DNA, CDR3 protein. A D gene is named only where the DNA matches it firmly. For some rows the clone size is stated as once, few or many, or as a class when expanded; others skip it.

TRBV10-3,TRBJ1-2,-,13,TRBD1,TGTGCCATCACTGGGGACAGAAACTATGGCTACACCTTC,CAITGDRNYGYTF
TRBV13,TRBJ2-7,once,14,-,TGTGCCAGCAGCCCGGCAGGTCCGACCTACGAGCAGTACTTC,CASSPAGPTYEQYF
TRBV5-6,TRBJ2-7,few,16,TRBD1,TGTGCCAGCAGCCGAGGAGACAGGGGGATTGGGGACGAGCAGTACTTC,CASSRGDRGIGDEQYF
TRBV18,TRBJ1-2,few,13,-,TGTGCCAGCTCACCAGGGCCAGAAGCTGGCTACACCTTC,CASSPGPEAGYTF
TRBV27,TRBJ1-5,-,13,-,TGTGCCAGCAGACCCGGGGCAGATCAGCCCCAGCATTTT,CASRPGADQPQHF
TRBV4-3,TRBJ1-6,once,14,-,TGCGCCAGCAGCCAAGATCAGCGGAATTCACCCCTCCACTTT,CASSQDQRNSPLHF
TRBV5-6,TRBJ2-1,-,13,-,TGTGCCAGCAGCTCCGACTGGGACAATGAGCAGTTCTTC,CASSSDWDNEQFF
TRBV7-2,TRBJ1-4,few,16,-,TGTGCCAGCAGCTTAGTATCTGGCCAGGGCAAGGGAAAACTGTTTTTT,CASSLVSGQGKGKLFF
TRBV2,TRBJ1-2,-,15,-,TGTGCCAGCAGTGCCCTCCCACAGGGATACTATGGCTACACCTTC,CASSALPQGYYGYTF
TRBV5-1,TRBJ2-3,few,12,-,TGCGCCAGCAGTGGCTCCACAGATACGCAGTATTTT,CASSGSTDTQYF
TRBV7-2,TRBJ2-6,-,17,TRBD1,TGTGCCAGCAGCCAGGGACAGGGGGCTGCTGGGGCCAACGTCCTGACTTTC,CASSQGQGAAGANVLTF
TRBV5-1,TRBJ2-3,-,11,-,TGCGCCAGCAGCTTGGAATATACGCAGTATTTT,CASSLEYTQYF
TRBV29-1,TRBJ2-3,few,14,-,TGCAGCGTTGGTCTAGTTGGGGGTTTGGATACGCAGTATTTT,CSVGLVGGLDTQYF
TRBV29-1,TRBJ1-1,-,15,-,TGCAGCGTTTCCTCCCCGCCTTGGGGGAACACTGAAGCTTTCTTT,CSVSSPPWGNTEAFF
TRBV5-6,TRBJ2-1,-,13,-,TGTGCCAGCAGCATCCAACAGCGCAATGAGCAGTTCTTC,CASSIQQRNEQFF
TRBV9,TRBJ1-1,-,12,-,TGTGCCAGCAGCGTAGGGGGCGGAAGAGCTTTCTTT,CASSVGGGRAFF
TRBV7-2,TRBJ2-1,few,17,TRBD2,TGTGCCAGCAGCTCGAGACTAGCGGGGGGGAGATACAATGAGCAGTTCTTC,CASSSRLAGGRYNEQFF
TRBV5-1,TRBJ2-7,-,15,TRBD2,TGCGCCAGCAGCTTGGAAAGCGGGGGGGCCTCCGAGCAGTACTTC,CASSLESGGASEQYF
TRBV6-5,TRBJ1-1,once,14,-,TGTTCCGCAAAATCCTTAAAAGGTCGCGCTGAAGCTTTCTTT,CSAKSLKGRAEAFF
TRBV27,TRBJ2-5,-,13,-,TGTGCCAGCAGAAGGAGGCCCCAAGAGACCCAGTACTTC,CASRRRPQETQYF
TRBV9,TRBJ2-2,once,13,-,TGTGCCAGCGGGACGGCTCTTGCCGGGGAGCTGTTTTTT,CASGTALAGELFF
TRBV7-2,TRBJ2-1,-,12,-,TGTGCCAGCAGCCCCAGATACAATGAGCAGTTCTTC,CASSPRYNEQFF
TRBV4-3,TRBJ2-5,-,16,-,TGCGCCAGCAGCCAGGGTCTTATTTTCGGACAAGAGACCCAGTACTTC,CASSQGLIFGQETQYF
TRBV15,TRBJ1-1,-,12,-,TGTGCCACCAGCAGAGCTAACACTGAAGCTTTCTTT,CATSRANTEAFF
TRBV29-1,TRBJ2-3,-,10,-,TGCAGCGGCATCTCGGGTACGCAGTATTTT,CSGISGTQYF
TRBV30,TRBJ2-7,-,14,TRBD1,TGTGCCTGGAGTCGGGACAGGGGGCATTACGAGCAGTACTTC,CAWSRDRGHYEQYF
TRBV11-2,TRBJ2-1,-,16,-,TGTGCCAGCAGCTTAGTAGGGTCGCCTAGATACAATGAGCAGTTCTTC,CASSLVGSPRYNEQFF
TRBV29-1,TRBJ1-1,-,13,TRBD1,TGCAGCGTTGAGGACAGGAGGAACACTGAAGCTTTCTTT,CSVEDRRNTEAFF
TRBV29-1,TRBJ1-2,-,13,-,TGCAGCGCCGCCGGGACCGAGAACTATGGCTACACCTTC,CSAAGTENYGYTF